Below, 17 T cell receptor beta chains from the same sample are listed, as sequenced in a study of regulatory T cells in long-lasting Graves disease. Stated time point: newly diagnosed GD, antithyroid drugs for less than 3 months. With RNA extracted from PBMCs as input, the TCR library was made. Sequencing libraries for TCR beta were prepared with iRepertoire HTBI primers and Arm-PCR of CDR3 regions. TCRdb re-called the multiplex PCR reads with MiXCR, one entry per CDR3 protein. The sample includes roughly 350,000 distinct CDR3 sequences, around 15% of them seen just once. In addition, the sample was reused for a study of T cells in Graves' hyperthyroidism and ophthalmopathy.

The source was peripheral blood mononuclear cells (PBMCs), collected at new diagnosis, from a patient treated with antithyroid drugs. The receptors stem from a woman aged 18 to 35 with Graves disease.

The chain joins TRBV5-1 to TRBJ1-2; TRBD1 matches 7 bases. J was trimmed by 4 bases and V by 4 bases; bases with no gene match: 7. The CDR3 consists of 14 residues. CDR1 SGHRS and CDR2 YFSETQ come from the germline V gene. CDR3 residues: CASSEGTVSYGYTF. The CDR3 DNA reads TGCGCCAGCAGCGAAGGGACAGTTAGCTATGGCTACACCTTC.

This clonotype was recorded many times. V usage is TRBV6-1 and J usage is TRBJ1-1; D is unresolved. Trimming shortened V by 1 base and J by 1 base, and 4 bases separated the two germline ends. Germline V gives CDR1 MNHNS, CDR2 SASEGT. The CDR3 has 13 amino acids. The CDR3 DNA sequence: TGTGCCAGCAGTGAAGGGAGGAACACTGAAGCTTTCTTT. Translating it yields CASSEGRNTEAFF.

About this clonotype itself: It is likely a read error: a sequence one base away is far more abundant. This rearrangement joins TRBV11-2 to TRBJ2-5; D not resolved. The J call may be incorrect, as the DNA end agrees better with TRBJ2-1. The CDR3 length is 14 residues. Germline values: CDR1 SGHAT, CDR2 FQNNGV. The CDR3 DNA sequence: TGTGCCAGCAGCTTGGTAGGGTCCGCAAATGAGCAGTTCTTC. It specifies CASSLVGSANEQFF.

This clonotype has a handful of counts. The chain has TRBV7-9 and TRBJ1-4; TRBD1 is a possible D gene (5 bases). Germline CDR1 is SEHNR and CDR2 is FQNEAQ (reference sequence). This CDR3 region has 16 residues. With 1 base removed from V and 4 bases from J, the gap between germline ends came to 13 bases. CDR3 nucleotide sequence: TGTGCCAGCAGCTTAGTTCCGGGGGAGGGTAATGAAAAACTGTTTTTT. It codes for CASSLVPGEGNEKLFF.

This clonotype was seen many times. V gene TRBV28 combines with J gene TRBJ2-5, with unresolved D. The length of the CDR3 is 13 residues. Germline assignment: CDR1 MDHEN and CDR2 SYDVKM. Trimming pared 3 bases from V and 4 bases from J, leaving 9 bases between. The CDR3 spells CASSFLLGETQYF. In DNA, the CDR3 is TGTGCCAGCAGTTTTTTACTGGGAGAGACCCAGTACTTC.

The V call is TRBV12-3 or TRBV12-4, the J call TRBJ2-6, with D tentatively TRBD2 (6 bases). Trimming took off 7 bases at V and 0 bases at J, with 16 bases between the two ends. This CDR3 has 17 amino acids. The CDR3 region has the DNA TGTGCCAGCACCCCCCTCGGGGGTTTCTCTGGGGCCAACGTCCTGACTTTC. It specifies CASTPLGGFSGANVLTF.

This clonotype was recorded a few times. The rearrangement links TRBV14 to TRBJ1-2, with 8 bases lining up with TRBD1. The J segment lost 10 bases and the V segment lost 4 bases, leaving 14 bases of the junction unmatched. Germline CDR1 and CDR2: SGHDN and FVKESK. The CDR3 loop spans 15 amino acids. CDR3 region: CASSPLFSGGVDYTF. The CDR3, as DNA: TGTGCCAGCAGCCCCCTGTTTTCAGGGGGCGTTGACTACACCTTC. Combining the CDR3 with reference TRBV14 and TRBJ1-2 gives the whole variable domain EAGVTQFPSHSVIEKGQTVTLRCDPISGHDNLYWYRRVMGKEIKFLLHFVKESKQDESGMPNNRFLAERTGGTYSTLKVQPAELEDSGVYFCASSPLFSGGVDYTFGSGTRLTVV.

The rearrangement links TRBV11-2 to TRBJ2-5, with D unclear. CDR1 is SGHAT, CDR2 FQNNGV, per germline. The CDR3 is made up of 15 amino acids. The V and J ends lost 5 bases and 5 bases respectively, with 18 bases between them. DNA of the CDR3: TGTGCCAGCAGCCCAGGCCCTGGGATGAGCGAGACCCAGTACTTC. It translates to CASSPGPGMSETQYF.

In its sample, this clonotype was seen a few times. The CDR3 loop reads CASSVGSVGTDTQYF. DNA for the CDR3: TGCGCCAGCAGCGTCGGTTCTGTGGGAACAGATACGCAGTATTTT. The chain joins TRBV5-1 to TRBJ2-3, with unresolved D. In germline, CDR1 is SGHRS, CDR2 YFSETQ. CDR3 size: 15 residues. The V gene lost 4 bases and the J gene lost 3 bases, with 15 bases spanning the gap.

The chain is built from TRBV6-4 and TRBJ2-1; 9 nucleotides agree with TRBD2. The germline V gene has CDR1 MRHNA and CDR2 SNTAGT. The CDR3 covers 14 residues. The V and J ends lost 4 bases and 5 bases, in that order; junction bases with no gene match: 3. The CDR3 reads CASSGLADHNEQFF. The CDR3 nucleotides are TGTGCCAGCAGTGGACTAGCGGACCACAATGAGCAGTTCTTC.

This clonotype has just a few counts. This rearrangement joins TRBV3-1 to TRBJ2-5; 7 positions match TRBD1. Germline CDR1 reads LGHDT; CDR2 reads YNNKEL (reference sequence). V lost 6 bases to trimming and J lost 1 base; unmatched junction nucleotides: 11. CDR3 length: 16 amino acids. The CDR3 sequence: CASRSRSWDSQETQYF. The CDR3 DNA reads TGTGCCAGCAGATCAAGGTCCTGGGACAGCCAAGAGACCCAGTACTTC.

This clonotype was counted many times. V and J are TRBV6-1 and TRBJ2-2; D might be TRBD1 or TRBD2, each matching 5 bases. The germline V and J ends were trimmed by 5 bases and 4 bases, with 14 bases remaining between them. This CDR3 contains 15 residues. The germline V gene has CDR1 MNHNS and CDR2 SASEGT. Here the CDR3 DNA reads TGTGCCAGCAGTCCGCCCGGGACCGTCACCGGGGAGCTGTTTTTT. Protein product: CASSPPGTVTGELFF.

Ten or more counts support this clonotype. The chain joins TRBV30 to TRBJ1-1, with TRBD1 as a possible D gene (6 bases). The V end was cut by 3 bases, the J end by 0 bases, with 20 bases between. There are 17 residues in the CDR3. CDR1 is GTSNPN and CDR2 is SVGIG in the germline V gene (reference sequence). CDR3 in amino acids: CAWSMGRWRGLNTEAFF. The CDR3 region has the DNA TGTGCCTGGAGCATGGGCAGGTGGAGGGGGTTGAACACTGAAGCTTTCTTT.

This clonotype has at least ten counts. V gene TRBV5-1 combines with J gene TRBJ2-7, with D perhaps assigned TRBD1 or TRBD2 (5 bases each). The V gene lost 0 bases and the J gene lost 0 bases, with 13 bases spanning the gap. This CDR3 is built from 16 residues. The germline V gene has CDR1 SGHRS and CDR2 YFSETQ. CDR3 bases: TGCGCCAGCAGCTTGGCCTGGGACCCCAGCTCCTACGAGCAGTACTTC. Protein sequence: CASSLAWDPSSYEQYF.

This clonotype occurred a few times. CDR3 protein: CASSLNPAYNEQFF. The DNA for the CDR3 is TGTGCCAGCAGTTTAAACCCCGCCTACAATGAGCAGTTCTTC. The chain combines TRBV12-3 or TRBV12-4 with TRBJ2-1; unclear D gene. This CDR3 has 14 amino acids. V was cut by 2 bases and J by 2 bases, with 7 bases left in between.

The CDR3 bases are TGTGCCAGCTCGAATGAGCGGGGGGTGGAGACCCAGTACTTC. Encoded protein: CASSNERGVETQYF. The rearrangement joins TRBV6-1 to TRBJ2-5; 9 bases fit TRBD2. V shed 8 bases, J shed 5 bases, and the junction held 9 bases outside the gene matches. CDR1 is MNHNS and CDR2 is SASEGT in the germline V gene. The CDR3 covers 14 residues.

This clonotype was counted only a few times. This chain connects TRBV6-5 to TRBJ2-5, with 9 bases that match TRBD1. V shed 4 bases and J 4 bases; nucleotides not matched to a gene: 7. This CDR3 is built from 15 residues. The germline CDR1 and CDR2 sequences are MNHEY and SVGAGI. In DNA, the CDR3 is TGTGCCAGCAGTTCCTCGACAGGGGGAGGAGAGACCCAGTACTTC. This gives the protein CASSSSTGGGETQYF.